Detailed here is one TCR beta chain. The record originates from a study of blood T cell repertoires in COVID-19. As for the study in general: The study drew acute and convalescent COVID-19 samples from the United States, Italy and Spain.

Enrollees, about 18 to 95 years old, lived in 24 US areas. Clinical history as reported by participants underpinned cohort assignment. Two negative PCRs, clearance, or symptom resolution were required of recovered Cohort 3 donors. The germline gives CDR1 LGHNT, CDR2 FRNRAP. CDR3 length: 14 residues. V lost 5 bases to trimming and J lost 2 bases; unmatched junction nucleotides: 3. Repertoires were generated with immunoSEQ multiplex PCR, while TCRdb's copy carries only in-frame clones and drops some. The sample yields about 240,000 clones, roughly 89% seen once. This chain links TRBV12-5 with TRBJ2-1; 7 bases agree with TRBD1. The specimen was PBMCs or T cells enriched from blood (not recorded which). The clonotype comes from a man aged 40-49 years who had recovered from COVID-19. This CDR3 is CASGTGQTYNEQFF. The CDR3 bases are TGTGCTAGTGGTACGGGACAGACCTACAATGAGCAGTTCTTC.